This T cell receptor (beta chain) was retrieved from a study of blood T cell repertoires in COVID-19. The overall study: T cells, B-cell-depleted T cells, or PBMCs supplied cDNA or gDNA.

V was pared by 6 bases and J by 3 bases, with 11 bases of the junction left unmatched. Germline values: CDR1 SGHNT, CDR2 YYREEE (reference sequence). The CDR3 extends over 16 amino acids. Repertoires were generated with immunoSEQ multiplex PCR, while TCRdb's copy carries only in-frame clones and drops some. The sample carries about 400,000 clones, more than 75% recorded once. This receptor was taken from a human donor in a cohort sampled during active COVID-19. Sequenced: peripheral blood. This chain links TRBV5-4 with TRBJ2-2, with TRBD2 matching 7 bases. CDR3 region: CASTDSGRGYTGELFF. The DNA of the CDR3 is TGTGCCAGCACCGATTCAGGGAGGGGCTACACCGGGGAGCTGTTTTTT.